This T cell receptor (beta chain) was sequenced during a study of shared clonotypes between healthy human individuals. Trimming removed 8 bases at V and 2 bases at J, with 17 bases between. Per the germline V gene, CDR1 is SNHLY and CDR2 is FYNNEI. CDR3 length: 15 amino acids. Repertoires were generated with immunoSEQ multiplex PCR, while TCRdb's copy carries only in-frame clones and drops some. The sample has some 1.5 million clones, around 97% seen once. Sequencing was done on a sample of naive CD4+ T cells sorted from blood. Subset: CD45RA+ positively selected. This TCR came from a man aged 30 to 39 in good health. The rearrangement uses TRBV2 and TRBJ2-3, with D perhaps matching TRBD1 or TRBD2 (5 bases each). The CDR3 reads CASPRSGPLTDTQYF. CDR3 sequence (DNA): TGTGCCAGCCCCCGGTCGGGGCCCCTCACAGATACGCAGTATTTT.